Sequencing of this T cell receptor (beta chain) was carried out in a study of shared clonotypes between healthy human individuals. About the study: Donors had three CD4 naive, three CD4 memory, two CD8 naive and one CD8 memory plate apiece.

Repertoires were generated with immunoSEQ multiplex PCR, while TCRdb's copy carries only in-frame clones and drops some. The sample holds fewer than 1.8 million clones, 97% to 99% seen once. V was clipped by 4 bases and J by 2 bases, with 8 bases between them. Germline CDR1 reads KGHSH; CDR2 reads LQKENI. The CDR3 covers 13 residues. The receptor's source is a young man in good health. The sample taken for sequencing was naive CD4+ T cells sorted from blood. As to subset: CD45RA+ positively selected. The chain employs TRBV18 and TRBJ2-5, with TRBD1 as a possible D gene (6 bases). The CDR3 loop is CASSRTAQETQYF. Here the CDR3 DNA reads TGTGCCAGCTCACGGACAGCACAAGAGACCCAGTACTTC.